The sequence of this TCR beta chain was determined in a study of Ad26.COV2.S vaccination and SARS-CoV-2 variants. This clone was counted a single time. Only in-frame clones appear in the TCRdb table, and some are missing; sequencing was by immunoSEQ multiplex PCR. Of a few hundred thousand clones listed, 90% are singletons. Treatment of the sample: around 19 received Ad26.COV2.S at low or high dose, single or two shots; about 5 received placebo; per-sample allocation not given. Following the first vaccine or placebo injection, samples were taken on day 63. The CDR3 is 12 amino acids. Germline V gene sequence: CDR1 KGHSH, CDR2 LQKENI. Trimming cost V 5 bases and J 6 bases, with 8 bases left between them.

The chain uses TRBV18 and TRBJ2-1; D ambiguous. The receptor was derived from a person aged 18-65 years who received the Ad26.COV2.S COVID-19 vaccine or a placebo. The sequences come from peripheral blood, collected in a trial of Ad26.COV2.S vaccine versus placebo. The CDR3 here is CASSTPSNEQFF. The CDR3 coding sequence is TGTGCCAGCTCAACGCCAAGCAATGAGCAGTTCTTC.